The 26 T cell receptor beta chains in this list originate from one sample, sequenced in a study of shared clonotypes between healthy human individuals (dated by TCRdb to 2020 to 2021). The library was built by means of the immunoSEQ multiplex PCR assay. Held by TCRdb, this immuneACCESS table contains in-frame sequences only and omits some clones. Under half of the omission traces to an unresolved V gene where checked; the cause of the rest is unknown. A total of more than 400,000 clones appear in this sample, about 96% of them only once. The ten largest account for about 0.059% of the sample. Material: naive CD4+ T cells sorted from blood. This specimen's cell subset or site label, interpreted: CD45RA+ positively selected. Receptor source: a woman in her 30s in good health.

The chain combines TRBV6-1 with TRBJ2-5; a possible D gene is TRBD1 (6 bases). The CDR3 runs 14 residues. Trimming pared 4 bases from V and 5 bases from J, leaving 14 bases between. Germline CDR1 MNHNS, CDR2 SASEGT. The CDR3 region has the DNA TGTGCCAGCAGTGCCTACAGGGAAGTTGAGACCCAGTACTTC. Its protein is CASSAYREVETQYF.

The chain recombines TRBV27 with TRBJ2-6; D call uncertain. The CDR3 runs 13 residues. Germline loops: CDR1 MNHEY, CDR2 SMNVEV (reference sequence). Trimming removed 10 bases from V and 2 bases from J, with 9 bases in between. CDR3 DNA sequence: TGTGCCACCAAAAGAGCTGGGGCCAACGTCCTGACTTTC. It translates to CATKRAGANVLTF.

This chain joins TRBV15 and TRBJ1-1; no definite D call. Germline values: CDR1 LNHNV, CDR2 YYDKDF (reference sequence). Trimming took 1 base from V and 2 from J, leaving 11 bases between them. The CDR3 sequence is 15 residues long. This CDR3 is CATSRAPEGNTEAFF. The CDR3 DNA sequence: TGTGCCACCAGCAGAGCCCCTGAAGGAAACACTGAAGCTTTCTTT. Supplemented by reference TRBV15 and TRBJ1-1, the full variable domain reads DAMVIQNPRYQVTQFGKPVTLSCSQTLNHNVMYWYQQKSSQAPKLLFHYYDKDFNNEADTPDNFQSRRPNTSFCFLDIRSPGLGDTAMYLCATSRAPEGNTEAFFGQGTRLTVV.

This rearrangement joins TRBV30 to TRBJ1-2; D uncertain. The CDR3 is made up of 13 amino acids. Trimming left V 5 bases short and J 4 bases short, with 14 bases between. CDR1 GTSNPN and CDR2 SVGIG come from the germline V gene (reference sequence). The CDR3 protein is CAWDSAFGYGYTF. As DNA, the CDR3 is TGTGCCTGGGATAGTGCTTTCGGCTATGGCTACACCTTC. Full variable domain (outside the CDR3, taken from reference TRBV30 and TRBJ1-2): SQTIHQWPATLVQPVGSPLSLECTVEGTSNPNLYWYRQAAGRGLQLLFYSVGIGQISSEVPQNLSASRPQDRQFILSSKKLLLSDSGFYLCAWDSAFGYGYTFGSGTRLTVV.

The J gene is TRBJ2-1, the V gene TRBV29-1; TRBD1 matches 8 bases. Per the germline V gene, CDR1 is SQVTM and CDR2 is ANQGSEA. After removal of 7 bases from V and 1 base from J, the junction contained 6 bases not matched to a gene. The CDR3 covers 14 residues. Here the CDR3 reads CSETGVGSYNEQFF. Written as DNA, the CDR3 is TGCAGCGAGACAGGGGTAGGGTCCTACAATGAGCAGTTCTTC.

The chain recombines TRBV5-1 with TRBJ2-7, with 7 nucleotides matching TRBD1. This CDR3 has 16 residues. CDR1 is SGHRS and CDR2 is YFSETQ in the germline V gene. J gave up 4 bases and V 4 bases, and 14 bases lay outside the gene matches. The CDR3 spells CASSLRTGTEIYEQYF. The CDR3 DNA follows: TGCGCCAGCAGCCTGAGGACCGGGACAGAGATATACGAGCAGTACTTC.

The V and J genes are TRBV27 and TRBJ2-5; D is undetermined. V lost 5 bases to trimming and J lost 1 base, with 8 bases between them. Germline CDR1 MNHEY, CDR2 SMNVEV (reference sequence). The CDR3 is 13 residues long. The CDR3 nucleotides are TGTGCCAGCAGTCCCCTGGCCCAAGAGACCCAGTACTTC. This sequence encodes CASSPLAQETQYF.

The rearrangement uses TRBV30 and TRBJ1-5; the match to TRBD1 covers 7 bases. V shed 1 base, J shed 2 bases, and the junction held 5 bases outside the gene matches. This CDR3 is built from 15 residues. Germline V lookup: CDR1 GTSNPN, CDR2 SVGIG (reference sequence). The CDR3 DNA follows: TGTGCCTGGAGTGAGGGGACAGTCGGCAATCAGCCCCAGCATTTT. This encodes CAWSEGTVGNQPQHF.

The genes are TRBV7-2 and TRBJ2-5; D is perhaps TRBD2 (5 bases). The J call could be wrong; TRBJ2-7 is a better fit for the DNA end. The CDR3 loop spans 12 amino acids. Germline CDR1 is SGHTA and CDR2 is FQGNSA. The CDR3: CASSPDYYEQYF. The CDR3 nucleotides are TGTGCCAGCAGTCCCGACTACTACGAGCAGTACTTC.

The genes are TRBV7-2 and TRBJ2-5; 7 bases line up with TRBD2. After removal of 0 bases from V and 5 bases from J, the junction contained 3 bases not matched to a gene. This CDR3 is 14 amino acids long. Germline lookup yields CDR1 SGHTA and CDR2 FQGNSA. The CDR3 is CASSLAGGAETQYF. CDR3 coding DNA: TGTGCCAGCAGCTTAGCGGGAGGGGCGGAGACCCAGTACTTC.

Comments on this clone: At the DNA level, this CDR3 is encoded by other sequences in the same sample as well. This chain connects TRBV19 to TRBJ2-7; no clear D. Germline V gene data show CDR1 as LNHDA and CDR2 as SQIVND (reference sequence). This CDR3 region has 12 residues. V was cut by 3 bases and J by 3 bases, with 6 bases left in between. The chain's CDR3 is CASSMKGYEQYF. The CDR3 nucleotides read TGTGCCAGTAGTATGAAGGGCTACGAGCAGTACTTC.

The genes are TRBV28 and TRBJ2-3; D not resolved. This CDR3 has 12 amino acids. Per germline, CDR1 MDHEN and CDR2 SYDVKM. Trimming shortened V by 2 bases and J by 4 bases, and 4 bases separated the two germline ends. The CDR3 sequence: CASSLRSDTQYF. In nucleotides, the CDR3 is TGTGCCAGCAGTTTAAGGTCAGATACGCAGTATTTT.

The rearrangement uses TRBV9 and TRBJ2-1; D gene ambiguous. Trimming took 0 bases from V and 10 from J, leaving 5 bases between them. This CDR3 has 11 amino acids. Germline lookup yields CDR1 SGDLS and CDR2 YYNGEE. The CDR3 bases are TGTGCCAGCAGCGTAGCCCAAGAGCAGTTCTTC. As protein: CASSVAQEQFF.

The chain employs TRBV28 and TRBJ2-4, with D unclear. This CDR3 comprises 16 residues. Trimming took off 6 bases at V and 5 bases at J, with 20 bases between the two ends. Germline-derived CDR1 and CDR2 are MDHEN and SYDVKM. The CDR3 bases are TGTGCCAGCAGAAAAACAGCTCAGTCGCCCCAAAACATTCAGTACTTC. Its translation is CASRKTAQSPQNIQYF.

The gene calls are TRBV28 and TRBJ1-4; the match to TRBD1 covers 8 bases. The J segment lost 3 bases and the V segment lost 4 bases, leaving 4 bases of the junction unmatched. The V gene's germline CDR1 is MDHEN and CDR2 SYDVKM. The CDR3 is 15 residues long. The CDR3 sequence: CASSSQGAANEKLFF. The DNA of the CDR3 is TGTGCCAGCAGTTCGCAGGGGGCTGCTAATGAAAAACTGTTTTTT. Looking up the rest from reference TRBV28 and TRBJ1-4 gives the full variable domain: DVKVTQSSRYLVKRTGEKVFLECVQDMDHENMFWYRQDPGLGLRLIYFSYDVKMKEKGDIPEGYSVSREKKERFSLILESASTNQTSMYLCASSSQGAANEKLFFGSGTQLSVL.

This clone was observed once. The chain employs TRBV30 and TRBJ1-2; TRBD1 matches at 7 bases. From germline, CDR1 is GTSNPN and CDR2 SVGIG (reference sequence). J gave up 3 bases and V 5 bases, and 6 bases lay outside the gene matches. The CDR3 has 13 residues. The CDR3 DNA is TGTGCCTGGGAGACAGGGTCGGACTATGGCTACACCTTC. Its protein product is CAWETGSDYGYTF.

This clone was seen just once. This chain connects TRBV10-1 to TRBJ2-7; 9 bases fit TRBD1. The CDR3 totals 15 residues. The germline V gene has CDR1 WNHNN and CDR2 SYGVQD (reference sequence). Germline trimming cut 4 bases from V and 3 bases from J; bases unmatched to any gene: 7. CDR3 sequence reads: CASSGAKGQGYEQYF. The CDR3 DNA is TGCGCCAGCAGTGGAGCCAAGGGACAGGGCTACGAGCAGTACTTC.

The chain combines TRBV6-5 with TRBJ1-1; 7 bases match TRBD1. The V segment lost 2 bases and the J segment 5 bases; nucleotides outside the gene matches: 5. CDR1 MNHEY and CDR2 SVGAGI come from the germline V gene. CDR3 size: 14 residues. Here the CDR3 DNA reads TGTGCCAGCAGTTACAGTGCAGGGGGAACTGAAGCTTTCTTT. This codes for CASSYSAGGTEAFF.

V gene TRBV4-2 combines with J gene TRBJ2-2, with TRBD2 identical over 7 bases. The CDR3 has 18 amino acids. With 0 bases clipped from V and 1 base from J, the junction kept 8 bases outside the gene matches. Germline assignment: CDR1 LGHNA and CDR2 YNFKEQ. The CDR3 loop is CASSQELAGVGNTGELFF. The CDR3 nucleotides are TGTGCCAGCAGCCAAGAATTGGCGGGAGTAGGGAACACCGGGGAGCTGTTTTTT.

A single count supports this clone. CDR3 region: CASSETGLAGELGQYF. In DNA form, the CDR3 reads TGTGCCAGCAGTGAAACGGGACTAGCGGGAGAATTGGGGCAGTACTTC. The chain joins TRBV6-1 to TRBJ2-7, with 14 bases aligning to TRBD2. Germline assignment: CDR1 MNHNS and CDR2 SASEGT. The CDR3 has 16 amino acids. Trimming at V came to 2 bases and at J to 9 bases, leaving 9 bases not matched to a gene.

The chain recombines TRBV29-1 with TRBJ1-2; 8 nucleotides agree with TRBD1. V gave up 7 bases and J gave up 2 bases; unmatched junction bases: 3. Germline V gives CDR1 SQVTM, CDR2 ANQGSEA. This CDR3 comprises 12 residues. CDR3 sequence (DNA): TGCAGCGAGAGGACAGGGAACTATGGCTACACCTTC. Encoded protein: CSERTGNYGYTF.

This chain links TRBV6-5 with TRBJ1-2; unclear D gene. V lost 5 bases and J lost 8, with 15 bases in between. This CDR3 comprises 13 residues. Germline lookup yields CDR1 MNHEY and CDR2 SVGAGI. CDR3 in amino acids: CASSPRRVQGYTF. The CDR3 coding sequence is TGTGCCAGCAGTCCCCGAAGGGTTCAGGGCTACACCTTC.

The V gene is TRBV28, the J gene TRBJ1-2; the D is unclear. The CDR3 spans 14 residues. The germline V gene encodes CDR1 MDHEN and CDR2 SYDVKM. The ends were cut back, 6 bases at V and 3 bases at J, with 14 bases in the middle. The CDR3: CASSSPVRHYGYTF. CDR3 bases: TGTGCCAGCAGCTCTCCGGTCAGGCACTATGGCTACACCTTC.

The rearrangement uses TRBV28 and TRBJ2-2; TRBD1 or TRBD2 may be the D gene (5 bases each). V lost 5 bases and J 6 bases, leaving 16 bases between the germline ends. The CDR3 runs 15 residues. Per the germline V gene, CDR1 is MDHEN and CDR2 is SYDVKM. The DNA of the CDR3 is TGTGCCAGCAGTCCGCCCGTGCTGGGGGCCGGGGAGCTGTTTTTT. Amino acids: CASSPPVLGAGELFF.

Details on this clone: This sample also contains other DNA sequences that code for the same CDR3. The V call is TRBV25-1, the J call TRBJ1-1; D remains unclear. In germline, CDR1 is MGHDK, CDR2 SYGVNS. Trimming pared 2 bases from V and 0 bases from J, leaving 4 bases between. The CDR3 runs 13 residues. The DNA of the CDR3 is TGTGCCAGCAGTGAACGGGTGAACACTGAAGCTTTCTTT. Protein sequence: CASSERVNTEAFF.

The chain couples TRBV18 to TRBJ1-1; D unclear. Germline V CDR1 and CDR2: KGHSH, LQKENI. The length of the CDR3 is 12 residues. V was cut by 3 bases and J by 0 bases, with 2 bases left in between. CDR3 nucleotides: TGTGCCAGCTCACCTCTGAACACTGAAGCTTTCTTT. It yields the protein CASSPLNTEAFF.